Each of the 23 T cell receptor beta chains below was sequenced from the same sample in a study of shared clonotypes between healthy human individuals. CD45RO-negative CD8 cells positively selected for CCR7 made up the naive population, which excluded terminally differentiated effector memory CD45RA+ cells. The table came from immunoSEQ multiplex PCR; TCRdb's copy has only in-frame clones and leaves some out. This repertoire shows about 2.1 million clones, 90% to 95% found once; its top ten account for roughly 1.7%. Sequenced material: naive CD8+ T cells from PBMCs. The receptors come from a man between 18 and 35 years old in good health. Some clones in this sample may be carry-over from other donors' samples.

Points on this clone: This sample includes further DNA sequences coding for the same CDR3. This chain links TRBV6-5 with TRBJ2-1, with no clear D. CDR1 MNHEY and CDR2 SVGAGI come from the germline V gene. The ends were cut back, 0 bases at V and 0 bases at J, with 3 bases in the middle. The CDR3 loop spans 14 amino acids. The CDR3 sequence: CASSYSSSYNEQFF. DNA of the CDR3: TGTGCCAGCAGTTACTCTAGCTCCTACAATGAGCAGTTCTTC.

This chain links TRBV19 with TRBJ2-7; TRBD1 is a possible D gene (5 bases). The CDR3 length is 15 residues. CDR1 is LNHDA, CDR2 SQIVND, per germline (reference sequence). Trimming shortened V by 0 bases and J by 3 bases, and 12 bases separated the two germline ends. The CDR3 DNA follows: TGTGCCAGTAGTATAGAGTCGAGACAGAACTACGAGCAGTACTTC. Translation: CASSIESRQNYEQYF.

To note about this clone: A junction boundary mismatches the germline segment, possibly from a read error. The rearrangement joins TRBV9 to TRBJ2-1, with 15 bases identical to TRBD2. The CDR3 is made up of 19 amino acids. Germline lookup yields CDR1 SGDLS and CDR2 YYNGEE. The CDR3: CASSPGLAGGTPSYNGQFF. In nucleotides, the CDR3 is TGTGCCAGCAGCCCAGGACTAGCGGGAGGGACTCCCTCCTACAATGGGCAGTTCTTC. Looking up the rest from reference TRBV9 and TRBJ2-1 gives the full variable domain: DSGVTQTPKHLITATGQRVTLRCSPRSGDLSVYWYQQSLDQGLQFLIQYYNGEERAKGNILERFSAQQFPDLHSELNLSSLELGDSALYFCASSPGLAGGTPSYNGQFFGPGTRLTVL.

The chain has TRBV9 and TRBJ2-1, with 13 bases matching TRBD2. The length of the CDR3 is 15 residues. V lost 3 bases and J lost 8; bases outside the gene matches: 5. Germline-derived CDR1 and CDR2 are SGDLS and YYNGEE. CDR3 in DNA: TGTGCCAGCAGCGATACTAGCGGGAGGGCCGATGAGCAGTTCTTC. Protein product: CASSDTSGRADEQFF.

The CDR3 DNA follows: TGTGCCAGCACCGGACTAGCGGGAGTTGAGGTCCCCACAGATACGCAGTATTTT. It translates to CASTGLAGVEVPTDTQYF. V gene TRBV5-6 combines with J gene TRBJ2-3; 13 bases fit TRBD2. CDR1 is SGHDT, CDR2 YYEEEE, per germline. Trimming at V came to 6 bases and at J to 2 bases, leaving 12 bases not matched to a gene. The length of the CDR3 is 18 residues.

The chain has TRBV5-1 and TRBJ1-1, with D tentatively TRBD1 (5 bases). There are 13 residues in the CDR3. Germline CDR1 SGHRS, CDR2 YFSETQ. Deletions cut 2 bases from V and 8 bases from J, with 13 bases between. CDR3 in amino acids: CASSFTARTEAFF. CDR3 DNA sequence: TGCGCCAGCAGCTTTACTGCCCGGACAGAAGCTTTCTTT.

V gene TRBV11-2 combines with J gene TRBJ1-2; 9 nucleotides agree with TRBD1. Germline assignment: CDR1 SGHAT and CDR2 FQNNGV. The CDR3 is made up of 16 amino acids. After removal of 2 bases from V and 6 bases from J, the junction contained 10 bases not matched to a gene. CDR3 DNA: TGTGCCAGCAGCTTAAGTCCCGGACAGGGGAGGGATGGCTACACCTTC. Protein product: CASSLSPGQGRDGYTF.

The CDR3 loop is CASSQAVGAYGEAFF. CDR3 DNA: TGCGCCAGCAGCCAAGCTGTGGGGGCCTACGGAGAAGCTTTCTTT. The chain employs TRBV4-1 and TRBJ1-1, with TRBD1 as a possible D gene (6 bases). Germline V gene data show CDR1 as MGHRA and CDR2 as YSYEKL. The CDR3 is 15 residues long. V dropped 1 base and J dropped 8 bases, with 17 bases sitting between them.

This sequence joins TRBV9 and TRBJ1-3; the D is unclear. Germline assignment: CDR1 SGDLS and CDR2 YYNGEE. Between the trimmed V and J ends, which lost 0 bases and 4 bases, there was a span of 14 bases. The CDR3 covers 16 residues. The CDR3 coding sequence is TGTGCCAGCAGCGTAGAGTTTCAGACCTCAGGAAACACCATATATTTT. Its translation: CASSVEFQTSGNTIYF.

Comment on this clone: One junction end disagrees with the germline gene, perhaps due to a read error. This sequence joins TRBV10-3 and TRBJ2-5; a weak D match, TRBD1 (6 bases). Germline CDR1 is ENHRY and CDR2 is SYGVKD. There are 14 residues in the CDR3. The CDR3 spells CAIRRQEDQETQYF. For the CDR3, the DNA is TGTGCCATCAGAAGACAGGAGGATCAAGAAACCCAGTACTTC.

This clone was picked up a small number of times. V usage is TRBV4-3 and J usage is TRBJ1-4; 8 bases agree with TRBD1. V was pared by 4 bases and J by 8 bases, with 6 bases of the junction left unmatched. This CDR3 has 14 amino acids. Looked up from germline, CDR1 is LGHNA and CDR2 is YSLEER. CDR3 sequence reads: CASSPGQGSEKLFF. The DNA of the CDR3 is TGCGCCAGCAGCCCAGGACAGGGTAGCGAAAAACTGTTTTTT.

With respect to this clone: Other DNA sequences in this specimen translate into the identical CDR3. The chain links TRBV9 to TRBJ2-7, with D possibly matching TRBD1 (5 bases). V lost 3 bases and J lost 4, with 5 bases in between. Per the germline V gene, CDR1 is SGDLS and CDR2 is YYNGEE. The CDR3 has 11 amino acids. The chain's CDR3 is CASSAGYEQYF. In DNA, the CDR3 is TGTGCCAGCAGCGCAGGGTACGAGCAGTACTTC.

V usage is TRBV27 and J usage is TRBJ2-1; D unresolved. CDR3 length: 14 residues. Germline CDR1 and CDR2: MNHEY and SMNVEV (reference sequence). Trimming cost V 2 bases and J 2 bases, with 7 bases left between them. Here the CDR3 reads CASSLANTYNEQFF. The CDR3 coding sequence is TGTGCCAGCAGTTTAGCGAACACCTACAATGAGCAGTTCTTC.

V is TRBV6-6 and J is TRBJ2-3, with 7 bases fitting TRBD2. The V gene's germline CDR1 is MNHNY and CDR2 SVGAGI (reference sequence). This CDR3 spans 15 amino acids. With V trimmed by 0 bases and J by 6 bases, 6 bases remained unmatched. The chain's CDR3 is CASSYSGAGVDTQYF. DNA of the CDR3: TGTGCCAGCAGTTACTCAGGGGCGGGAGTGGATACGCAGTATTTT.

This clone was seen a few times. CDR3 in DNA: TGTGCCAGCAGTTTACAGACGTCCGGGGAGCTGTTTTTT. It translates to CASSLQTSGELFF. The V gene is TRBV27, the J gene TRBJ2-2; D remains ambiguous. This CDR3 is 13 amino acids long. Germline V gene data show CDR1 as MNHEY and CDR2 as SMNVEV (reference sequence). Trimming shortened V by 2 bases and J by 6 bases, and 7 bases separated the two germline ends.

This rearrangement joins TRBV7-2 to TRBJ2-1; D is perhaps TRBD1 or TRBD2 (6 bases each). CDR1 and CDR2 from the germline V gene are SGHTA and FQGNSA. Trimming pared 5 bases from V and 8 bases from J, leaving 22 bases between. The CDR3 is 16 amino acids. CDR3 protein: CASSPLLGGLEDEQFF. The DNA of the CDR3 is TGTGCCAGCAGCCCACTCCTAGGGGGGCTTGAGGATGAGCAGTTCTTC.

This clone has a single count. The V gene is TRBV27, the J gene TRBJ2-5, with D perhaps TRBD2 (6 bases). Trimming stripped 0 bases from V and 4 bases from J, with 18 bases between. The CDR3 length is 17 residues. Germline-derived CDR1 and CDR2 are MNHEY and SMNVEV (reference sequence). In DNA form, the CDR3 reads TGTGCCAGCAGTTTATCGGGGCAGGGCTTCGGGGGAGAGACCCAGTACTTC. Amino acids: CASSLSGQGFGGETQYF.

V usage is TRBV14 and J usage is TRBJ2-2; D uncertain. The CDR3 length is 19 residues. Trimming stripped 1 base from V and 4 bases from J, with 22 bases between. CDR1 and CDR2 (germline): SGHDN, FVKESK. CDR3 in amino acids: CASSQGGRLFRNPTGELFF. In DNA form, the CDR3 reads TGTGCCAGCAGCCAAGGGGGTAGGCTCTTTAGGAACCCCACCGGGGAGCTGTTTTTT.

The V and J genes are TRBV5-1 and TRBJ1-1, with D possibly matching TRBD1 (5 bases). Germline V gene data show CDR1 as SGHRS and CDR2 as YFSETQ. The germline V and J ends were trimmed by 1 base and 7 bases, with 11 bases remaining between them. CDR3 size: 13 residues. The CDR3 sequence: CASSLSPGIEAFF. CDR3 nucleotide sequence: TGCGCCAGCAGCTTGTCTCCAGGGATTGAAGCTTTCTTT.

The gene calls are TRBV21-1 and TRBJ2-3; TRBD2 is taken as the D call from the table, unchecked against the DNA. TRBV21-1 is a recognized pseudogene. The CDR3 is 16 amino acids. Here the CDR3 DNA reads TGTGCCAGCAGCAACGGAGGGGCCTTTAGCACAGATACGCAGTATTTT. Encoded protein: CASSNGGAFSTDTQYF.

The DNA of the CDR3 is TGCGCCAGCAGCTTGTTGACTAGCGGGATGTACAATGAGCAGTTCTTC. Translated: CASSLLTSGMYNEQFF. This rearrangement joins TRBV5-1 to TRBJ2-1; 11 bases align to TRBD2. The CDR3 contains 16 residues. V gave up 1 base and J gave up 4 bases; unmatched junction bases: 4. Per germline, CDR1 SGHRS and CDR2 YFSETQ.

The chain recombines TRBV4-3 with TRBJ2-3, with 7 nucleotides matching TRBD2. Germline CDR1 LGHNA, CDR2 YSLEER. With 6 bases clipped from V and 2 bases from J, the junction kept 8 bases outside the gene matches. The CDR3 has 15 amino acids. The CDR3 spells CASSPTSVDTDTQYF. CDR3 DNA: TGCGCCAGCAGTCCAACTAGCGTTGACACAGATACGCAGTATTTT.

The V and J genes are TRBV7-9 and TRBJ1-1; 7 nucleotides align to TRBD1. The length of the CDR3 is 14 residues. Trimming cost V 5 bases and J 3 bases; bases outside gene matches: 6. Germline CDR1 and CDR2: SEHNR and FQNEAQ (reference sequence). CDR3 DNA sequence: TGTGCCAGCAGCCTAGGGGGCCTTCACACTGAAGCTTTCTTT. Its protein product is CASSLGGLHTEAFF.